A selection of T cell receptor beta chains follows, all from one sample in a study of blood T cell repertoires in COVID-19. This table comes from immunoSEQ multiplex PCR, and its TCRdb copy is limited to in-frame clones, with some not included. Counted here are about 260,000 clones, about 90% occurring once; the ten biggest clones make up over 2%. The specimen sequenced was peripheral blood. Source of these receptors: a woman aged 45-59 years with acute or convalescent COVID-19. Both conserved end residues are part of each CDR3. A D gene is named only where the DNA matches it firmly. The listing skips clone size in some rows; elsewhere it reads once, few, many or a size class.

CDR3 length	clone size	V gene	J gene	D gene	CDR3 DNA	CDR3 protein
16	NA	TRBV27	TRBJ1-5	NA	TGTGCCAGCAGTTTATCGAGGCAGACCCTCAATCAGCCCCAGCATTTT	CASSLSRQTLNQPQHF
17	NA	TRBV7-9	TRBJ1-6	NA	TGTGCCAGCAGGCCCCTGGGACTGCTCTCCTATAATTCACCCCTCCACTTT	CASRPLGLLSYNSPLHF
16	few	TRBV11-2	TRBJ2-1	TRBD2	TGTGCCAGCAGCTTAGTCGAGACTAGCGGATACAATGAGCAGTTCTTC	CASSLVETSGYNEQFF
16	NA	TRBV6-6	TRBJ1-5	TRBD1	TGTGCCAGCAGTGCATCTGACAGGGGGAGAGTTCAGCCCCAGCATTTT	CASSASDRGRVQPQHF
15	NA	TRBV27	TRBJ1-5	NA	TGTGCCAGCAGTGCCTCCACAGGTGGCGATCAGCCCCAGCATTTT	CASSASTGGDQPQHF
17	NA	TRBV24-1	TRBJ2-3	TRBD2	TGTGCCACCAGTGACCCCGGGGCAGCGGGAGGGGGAGATACGCAGTATTTT	CATSDPGAAGGGDTQYF
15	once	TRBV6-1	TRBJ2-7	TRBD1	TGTGCCAGCAGTGAATGGGGGACAGGGGGCTACGAGCAGTACTTC	CASSEWGTGGYEQYF
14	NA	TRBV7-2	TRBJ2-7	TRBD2	TGTGCCAGCAGCTTTAGCGGGCCCTCCTACGAGCAGTACTTC	CASSFSGPSYEQYF
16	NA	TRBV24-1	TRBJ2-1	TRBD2	TGTGCCACCAGTACCCGGGAGGGCCTTAGGTACAATGAGCAGTTCTTC	CATSTREGLRYNEQFF
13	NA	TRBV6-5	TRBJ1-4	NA	TGTGCCAGCAGTTACTCAAAGGGGGAAAAACTGTTTTTT	CASSYSKGEKLFF
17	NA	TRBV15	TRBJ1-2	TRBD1	TGTGCCACCAGCAGAGATCGGTCGGGGACAGACCCTTATGGCTACACCTTC	CATSRDRSGTDPYGYTF
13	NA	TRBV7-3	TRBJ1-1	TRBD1	TGTGCCAGCAGCCTCACAGGGGGCACTGAAGCTTTCTTT	CASSLTGGTEAFF
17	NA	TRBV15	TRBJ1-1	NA	TGTGCCACCAGCAGACCCTACCGGGGGGGTACGAACACTGAAGCTTTCTTT	CATSRPYRGGTNTEAFF
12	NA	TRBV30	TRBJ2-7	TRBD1	TGTGCCTGGAGTGTGACAGGGGACGAGCAGTACTTC	CAWSVTGDEQYF
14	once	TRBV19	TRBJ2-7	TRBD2	TGTGCCAGTAGTATTAGCGGGAGCTCCTACGAGCAGTACTTC	CASSISGSSYEQYF
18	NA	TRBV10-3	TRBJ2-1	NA	TGTGCCATCAGTGAGGTCTCAAGTCTAACTATCTCCTACAATGAGCAGTTCTTC	CAISEVSSLTISYNEQFF
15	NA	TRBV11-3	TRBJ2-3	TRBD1	TGTGCCAGCAGCTTCACAGGGGACAGAGCAGATACGCAGTATTTT	CASSFTGDRADTQYF
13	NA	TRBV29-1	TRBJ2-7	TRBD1	TGCAGCGTTGGCCCCGGGACAGGGTACGAGCAGTACTTC	CSVGPGTGYEQYF
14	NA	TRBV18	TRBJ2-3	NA	TGTGCCAGCTCACCACGCCGGGAAACAGATACGCAGTATTTT	CASSPRRETDTQYF
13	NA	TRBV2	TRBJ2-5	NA	TGTGCCACTAGGGGGGGGGCTTTGGAGACCCAGTACTTC	CATRGGALETQYF
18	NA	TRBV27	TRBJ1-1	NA	TGTGCCAGCAGTTCATTCGTACCACAGGGTTTTGGTGGCACTGAAGCTTTCTTT	CASSSFVPQGFGGTEAFF
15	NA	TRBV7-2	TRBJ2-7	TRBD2	TGTGCCAGCAGCTTAGAAGGAAGGGCCGGGGGGGAGCAGTACTTC	CASSLEGRAGGEQYF
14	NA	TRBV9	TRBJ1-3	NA	TGTGCCAGCAGCGTATACAGCTCTGGAAACACCATATATTTT	CASSVYSSGNTIYF
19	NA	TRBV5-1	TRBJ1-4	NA	TGCGCCAGCAGCACGAATCCCCCGACAGGAGGTGCAACTAATGAAAAACTGTTTTTT	CASSTNPPTGGATNEKLFF
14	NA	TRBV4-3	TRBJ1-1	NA	TGCGCCAGCAGCCAAGAATGGAGGGGCCTTGAAGCTTTCTTT	CASSQEWRGLEAFF
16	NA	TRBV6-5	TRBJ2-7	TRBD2	TGTGCCGGCAGTTACTCGAAGGGCGGGGGAGGTTACGAGCAGTACTTC	CAGSYSKGGGGYEQYF
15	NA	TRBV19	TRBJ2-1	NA	TGTGCCAGTAGTATATGGTTAGCGGAGCCCGGGGAGCAGTTCTTC	CASSIWLAEPGEQFF
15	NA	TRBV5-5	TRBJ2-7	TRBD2	TGTGCCAGCAGCTTTGGACTAGCGGGCCCCTACGAGCAGTACTTC	CASSFGLAGPYEQYF
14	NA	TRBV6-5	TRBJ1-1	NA	TGTGCCAGCATGAGGGGCGCGGGAAACACTGAAGCTTTCTTT	CASMRGAGNTEAFF
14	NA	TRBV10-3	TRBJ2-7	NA	TGTGCCATCAGATCCGACAGCACTCGATACGAGCAGTACTTC	CAIRSDSTRYEQYF
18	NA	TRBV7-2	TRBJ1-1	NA	TGTGCCAGCAGCACCCCACTGGGGCAGGTTAGGAGAAACACTGAAGCTTTCTTT	CASSTPLGQVRRNTEAFF
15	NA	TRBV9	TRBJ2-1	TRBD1	TGTGCCAGCACCCCCCGGGGACAGGACTACAATGAGCAGTTCTTC	CASTPRGQDYNEQFF
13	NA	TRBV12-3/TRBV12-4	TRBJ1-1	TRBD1	TGTGCCAGCAGTTCCGACAGGGACACTGAAGCTTTCTTT	CASSSDRDTEAFF
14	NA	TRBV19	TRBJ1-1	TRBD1	TGTGCCAGTACCCACACAGGGGGCGGGACTGAAGCTTTCTTT	CASTHTGGGTEAFF
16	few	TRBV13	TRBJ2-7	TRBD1	TGTGCCAGCAGCCCGACAATCGGGGACAGGCCCTACGAGCAGTACTTC	CASSPTIGDRPYEQYF
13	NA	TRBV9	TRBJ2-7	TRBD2	TGTGCCAGCATCATAGCGGGCCACTACGAGCAGTACTTC	CASIIAGHYEQYF
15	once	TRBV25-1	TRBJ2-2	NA	TGTGCCAGCAGTGAACCCACCTGGGGGGCCGGGGAGCTGTTTTTT	CASSEPTWGAGELFF
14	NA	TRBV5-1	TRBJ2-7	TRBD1	TGCGCCAGCAGCTTGTTGAGACAGGGGTACGAGCAGTACTTC	CASSLLRQGYEQYF
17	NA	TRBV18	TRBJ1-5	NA	TGTGCCAGCTCACCACAACAGGGCCGCCTCAACAATCAGCCCCAGCATTTT	CASSPQQGRLNNQPQHF
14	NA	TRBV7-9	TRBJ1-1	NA	TGTGCCAGCAGCCCCAATTTGGAGCGTACTGAAGCTTTCTTT	CASSPNLERTEAFF
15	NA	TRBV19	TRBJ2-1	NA	TGTGCCAGTAGAGTCACTAGCAGCTCCTACAATGAGCAGTTCTTC	CASRVTSSSYNEQFF
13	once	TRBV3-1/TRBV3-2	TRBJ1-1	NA	TGTGCCAGCAGCGTCCGAGGCGGGCCCCTGGGGTTCTTT	CASSVRGGPLGFF
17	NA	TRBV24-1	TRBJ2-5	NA	TGTGCCACCAGTGATTTATCGTTTGGACAGCCCCAAGAGACCCAGTACTTC	CATSDLSFGQPQETQYF
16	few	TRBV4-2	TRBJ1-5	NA	TGTGCCAGCAGCCAAGCTTATCGACAGGAGAATCAGCCCCAGCATTTT	CASSQAYRQENQPQHF
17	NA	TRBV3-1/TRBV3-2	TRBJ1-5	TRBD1	TGTGCCAGCAGCCGAGACACCGGGACAGGGGGCGGACAGCCCCAGCATTTT	CASSRDTGTGGGQPQHF
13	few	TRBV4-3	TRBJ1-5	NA	TGCGCCAGCAGCCAAGATGGAGAGCGGCCCCAGCATTTT	CASSQDGERPQHF
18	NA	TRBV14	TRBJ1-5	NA	TGTGCCAGCAGCCAAGAGGAGACGGCATTCTATAGCAATCAGCCCCAGCATTTT	CASSQEETAFYSNQPQHF
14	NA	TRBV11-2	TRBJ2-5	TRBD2	TGTGCCAGCAGCCCTGGACTAGCGGGAGAGACCCAGTACTTC	CASSPGLAGETQYF
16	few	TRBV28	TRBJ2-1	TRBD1	TGTGCCAGCACGCCCTCCGGGACAGGGCAGTACAATGAGCAGTTCTTC	CASTPSGTGQYNEQFF
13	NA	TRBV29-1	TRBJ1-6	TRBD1	TGCAGCGCTGGACAGGGTGTGAATTCACCCCTCCACTTT	CSAGQGVNSPLHF
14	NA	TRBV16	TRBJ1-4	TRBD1	TGTGCCAGCAGCCAAAGGGGGCTCAGAGAAAAACTGTTTTTT	CASSQRGLREKLFF
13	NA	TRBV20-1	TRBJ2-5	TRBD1	TGCAGTGCTAGTGGCAGGGGGTTTGAGACCCAGTACTTC	CSASGRGFETQYF
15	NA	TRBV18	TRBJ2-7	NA	TGTGCCAGCTCACCTGACAGGTGGACGGACTACGAGCAGTACTTC	CASSPDRWTDYEQYF
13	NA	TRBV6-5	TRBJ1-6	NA	TGTGCCAGCAGCCGCGAAAGAAATTCACCCCTCCACTTT	CASSRERNSPLHF
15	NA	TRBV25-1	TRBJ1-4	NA	TGTGCCAGCAGTGAATTTGCAGGAAGAGAGGAAAAACTGTTTTTT	CASSEFAGREEKLFF
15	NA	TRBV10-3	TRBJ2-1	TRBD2	TGTGCCATCAGTGAGTCGGGACTAGGGGGTTGGGGGCAGTTCTTC	CAISESGLGGWGQFF
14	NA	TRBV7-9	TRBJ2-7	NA	TGTGCCAGCAGCTTCGCCCTCGGTGCCAACGAGCAGTACTTC	CASSFALGANEQYF